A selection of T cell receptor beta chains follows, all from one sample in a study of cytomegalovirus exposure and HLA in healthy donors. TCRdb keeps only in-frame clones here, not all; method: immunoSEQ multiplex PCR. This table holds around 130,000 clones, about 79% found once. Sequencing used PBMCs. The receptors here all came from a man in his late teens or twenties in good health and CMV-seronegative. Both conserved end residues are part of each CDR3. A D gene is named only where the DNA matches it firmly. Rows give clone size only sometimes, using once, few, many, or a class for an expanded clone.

CASSRTGGVWTDTQYF | TGTGCCAGCAGCCGGACAGGGGGCGTTTGGACAGATACGCAGTATTTT | . | TRBD1 | TRBJ2-3 | TRBV7-8
CASSPRGGSGERNEQFF | TGTGCCAGCAGCCCCCGGGGAGGTAGCGGGGAGAGGAATGAGCAGTTCTTC | . | TRBD2 | TRBJ2-1 | TRBV11-2
CASSIGSGVDETQYF | TGTGCCAGTAGTATAGGTTCAGGGGTTGATGAGACCCAGTACTTC | . | . | TRBJ2-5 | TRBV19
CASSPLSQGTDTQYF | TGTGCCAGCAGCCCTCTTTCCCAGGGGACAGATACGCAGTATTTT | . | . | TRBJ2-3 | TRBV27
CAAGEGVVTQYF | TGTGCTGCGGGGGAAGGAGTGGTAACGCAGTATTTT | . | TRBD2 | TRBJ2-3 | TRBV12-5
CASSYRELNIQYF | TGTGCCAGCAGTTACCGGGAATTGAACATTCAGTACTTC | few | . | TRBJ2-4 | TRBV6-5
CASPPAYRDRTFYNEQFF | TGCGCCAGCCCCCCTGCGTACCGGGACAGGACCTTCTACAATGAGCAGTTCTTC | . | TRBD1 | TRBJ2-1 | TRBV23-1
CSVQETGASQPQHF | TGCAGCGTCCAGGAGACAGGGGCGAGTCAGCCCCAGCATTTT | . | TRBD1 | TRBJ1-5 | TRBV29-1
CATTSGTSYNEQFF | TGTGCCACTACTAGCGGGACCAGTTACAATGAGCAGTTCTTC | . | TRBD2 | TRBJ2-1 | TRBV19
CASSETGGSDTQYF | TGTGCCAGCAGTGAGACGGGAGGTAGTGATACGCAGTATTTT | . | TRBD2 | TRBJ2-3 | TRBV6-4
CASSLLTGANYGYTF | TGTGCCAGCAGCTTACTGACAGGGGCGAACTATGGCTACACCTTC | few | TRBD1 | TRBJ1-2 | TRBV7-9
CSVTPLARETQYF | TGCAGCGTTACCCCACTAGCGCGGGAGACCCAGTACTTC | . | TRBD2 | TRBJ2-5 | TRBV29-1
CASSPPGGRDRGPYEQYF | TGTGCCAGCAGCCCCCCAGGGGGCCGGGACAGGGGCCCCTACGAGCAGTACTTC | . | TRBD1 | TRBJ2-7 | TRBV13
CASSLQGAGETQYF | TGTGCCAGCTCACTACAGGGGGCTGGGGAGACCCAGTACTTC | few | TRBD1 | TRBJ2-5 | TRBV18
CSVARSGNTEAFF | TGCAGCGTTGCCCGGTCGGGGAACACTGAAGCTTTCTTT | few | . | TRBJ1-1 | TRBV29-1
CASSPGTGTYGYTF | TGTGCCAGCAGTCCCGGGACAGGGACCTATGGCTACACCTTC | . | TRBD1 | TRBJ1-2 | TRBV6-6
CASRAGTNTEAFF | TGTGCCAGCAGGGCCGGGACAAACACTGAAGCTTTCTTT | . | . | TRBJ1-1 | TRBV6-5
CASSLDRETQYF | TGTGCCAGCAGCTTAGACAGGGAGACCCAGTACTTC | few | . | TRBJ2-5 | TRBV7-2
CASSGQGLNEKLFF | TGTGCCAGCAGCGGTCAGGGGTTGAATGAAAAACTGTTTTTT | . | . | TRBJ1-4 | TRBV5-5
CASSRQGAGYGYTF | TGTGCCAGCAGCCGACAGGGGGCAGGCTATGGCTACACCTTC | . | TRBD1 | TRBJ1-2 | TRBV6-5
CASSDARRGLFPKAFF | TGTGCCAGTAGTGACGCTCGGAGGGGGCTCTTCCCGAAAGCTTTCTTT | . | TRBD1 | TRBJ1-1 | TRBV19
CASSLTSGSFVYEQYF | TGTGCCAGCAGTTTAACTAGCGGGAGCTTTGTATACGAGCAGTACTTC | . | TRBD2 | TRBJ2-7 | TRBV6-5
CASSFGVPNEKLFF | TGTGCCAGCAGCTTCGGGGTCCCTAATGAAAAACTGTTTTTT | . | . | TRBJ1-4 | TRBV11-2
CASSDRGSNQPQHF | TGTGCCAGCAGCGACAGGGGCAGCAATCAGCCCCAGCATTTT | . | TRBD1 | TRBJ1-5 | TRBV7-9
CANSPGQGGLYEQYF | TGTGCCAACAGCCCAGGACAGGGGGGCCTCTACGAGCAGTACTTC | . | TRBD1 | TRBJ2-7 | TRBV4-2
CASSLLPGSYNEQFF | TGTGCCAGCTCACTGCTCCCGGGCTCCTACAATGAGCAGTTCTTC | . | . | TRBJ2-1 | TRBV18